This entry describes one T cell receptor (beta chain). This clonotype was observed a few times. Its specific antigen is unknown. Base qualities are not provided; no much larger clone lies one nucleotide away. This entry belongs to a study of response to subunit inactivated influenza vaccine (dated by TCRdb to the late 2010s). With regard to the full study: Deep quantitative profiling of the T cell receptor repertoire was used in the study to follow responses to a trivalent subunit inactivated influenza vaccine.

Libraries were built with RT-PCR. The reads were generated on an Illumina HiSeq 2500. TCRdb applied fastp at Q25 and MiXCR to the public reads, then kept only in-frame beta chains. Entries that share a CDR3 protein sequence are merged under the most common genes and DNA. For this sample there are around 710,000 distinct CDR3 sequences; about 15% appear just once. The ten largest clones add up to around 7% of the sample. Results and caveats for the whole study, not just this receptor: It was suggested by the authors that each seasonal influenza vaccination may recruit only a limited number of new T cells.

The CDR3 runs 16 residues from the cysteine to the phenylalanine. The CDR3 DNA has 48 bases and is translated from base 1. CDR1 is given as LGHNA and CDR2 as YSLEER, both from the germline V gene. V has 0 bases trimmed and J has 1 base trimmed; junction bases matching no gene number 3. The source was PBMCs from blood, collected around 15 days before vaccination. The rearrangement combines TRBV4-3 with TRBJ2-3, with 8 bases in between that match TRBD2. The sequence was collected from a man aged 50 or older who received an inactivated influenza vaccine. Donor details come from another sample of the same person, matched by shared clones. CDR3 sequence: CASSQDGREGTDTQYF. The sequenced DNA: TGCGCCAGCAGCCAAGATGGGCGGGAGGGCACAGATACGCAGTATTTT.